This T cell receptor beta chain is drawn from a study of tumor-infiltrating lymphocytes in primary liver carcinoma. Only a few counts were recorded for this clonotype. The V end was cut by 7 bases, the J end by 1 base, with 14 bases between. Per germline, CDR1 MGHRA and CDR2 YSYEKL. The CDR3 has 15 residues. With roughly 500 ng total RNA as template and a constant-region primer, TCR beta cDNA was made. Generation of the TCR beta libraries relied on three nested multiplex PCR rounds using slightly modified ARM-PCR. Each of the first two PCR rounds ran 9 to 11 cycles with TRBV1-TRBV30 forward and C-beta reverse primers. Each CDR3 protein gets one entry after TCRdb re-called the multiplex PCR reads with MiXCR. The data show more than 60,000 distinct CDR3 sequences, over 60% seen once. Co-extracted RNA and DNA came from around 18-30 mg of unsorted bulk tissue.

V usage is TRBV4-1 and J usage is TRBJ1-5; D call uncertain. This clonotype was sampled from a middle-aged man with primary liver carcinoma and hepatitis B virus infection. The specimen sequenced was liver tumor tissue from sampling region 4. Subset indicated: tumor region T4, right-lateral pole. CDR3 DNA sequence: TGCGCCAGCAATCAAGATGGAGGGAGCAATCAGCCCCAGCATTTT. This gives the protein CASNQDGGSNQPQHF.